This is a list of T cell receptor beta chains from one sample in a study of technical replicates of blood from a few donors. Here immunoSEQ multiplex PCR was the method, and the copy in TCRdb shows in-frame clones only, minus some. Of roughly 90,000 clones listed, 90% to 95% are singletons. Material: T cells isolated from PBMCs. These receptors all stem from a human donor in good health. The CDR3 runs from the conserved cysteine through the conserved F or W. Each record gives: J gene, clone size, D gene, V gene, CDR3 DNA, CDR3 protein. D genes are given only for firm matches. Only some rows state a clone size, as once, few, many or a class for expanded clones.

J gene: TRBJ2-5; clone size: .; D gene: .; V gene: TRBV5-1; CDR3 DNA: TGCGCCAGCAGCTTGGGGACAGCTCAAGAGACCCAGTACTTC; CDR3 protein: CASSLGTAQETQYF
J gene: TRBJ2-1; clone size: .; D gene: .; V gene: TRBV5-1; CDR3 DNA: TGCGCCAGCAGCTTGGCTCCAGGGGCCACCGTTAATGAGCAGTTCTTC; CDR3 protein: CASSLAPGATVNEQFF
J gene: TRBJ2-1; clone size: .; D gene: TRBD1; V gene: TRBV12-5; CDR3 DNA: TGTGCTAGTGCAACGGGACAGGGGGCGCGAAATGAGCAGTTCTTC; CDR3 protein: CASATGQGARNEQFF
J gene: TRBJ2-2; clone size: once; D gene: TRBD1; V gene: TRBV28; CDR3 DNA: TGTGCCAGCAGTTTCTCTTGGACAGGGGAGATCAACACCGGGGAGCTGTTTTTT; CDR3 protein: CASSFSWTGEINTGELFF
J gene: TRBJ1-2; clone size: .; D gene: .; V gene: TRBV19; CDR3 DNA: TGTGCCAGTAGACCTAGGACAGATCTTAACTATGGCTACACCTTC; CDR3 protein: CASRPRTDLNYGYTF
J gene: TRBJ2-7; clone size: .; D gene: TRBD1; V gene: TRBV6-1; CDR3 DNA: TGTGCCAGCAGTGAAGAGGGCTGGGGGACAGGGGGCTCCTACGAGCAGTACTTC; CDR3 protein: CASSEEGWGTGGSYEQYF
J gene: TRBJ2-3; clone size: .; D gene: TRBD1; V gene: TRBV7-8; CDR3 DNA: TGTGCCAGCAGCTTAGGGACAGGGGCAGATACGCAGTATTTT; CDR3 protein: CASSLGTGADTQYF
J gene: TRBJ2-7; clone size: .; D gene: TRBD2; V gene: TRBV7-2; CDR3 DNA: TGTGCCAGCAGCTTAGTCCGGGGGGGCTGGTACGAGCAGTACTTC; CDR3 protein: CASSLVRGGWYEQYF
J gene: TRBJ2-1; clone size: few; D gene: TRBD2; V gene: TRBV7-2; CDR3 DNA: TGTGCCAGCAGCTTAGCACTAGCGGGGGGGCGTGAGCAGTTCTTC; CDR3 protein: CASSLALAGGREQFF
J gene: TRBJ1-1; clone size: .; D gene: .; V gene: TRBV7-9; CDR3 DNA: TGTGCCAGCAGCCCGGACATAAGCTCCACTGAAGCTTTCTTT; CDR3 protein: CASSPDISSTEAFF
J gene: TRBJ2-1; clone size: .; D gene: .; V gene: TRBV5-6; CDR3 DNA: TGTGCCAGCAGCGGGGGCAGCTCCTACAATGAGCAGTTCTTC; CDR3 protein: CASSGGSSYNEQFF
J gene: TRBJ2-5; clone size: .; D gene: TRBD2; V gene: TRBV6-1; CDR3 DNA: TGTGCCAGCAGTGATAACCCGGGACTAGCGGGAGAGACCCAGTACTTC; CDR3 protein: CASSDNPGLAGETQYF
J gene: TRBJ2-5; clone size: .; D gene: .; V gene: TRBV29-1; CDR3 DNA: TGCAGCGCCATACGGGGGTACCAAGAGACCCAGTACTTC; CDR3 protein: CSAIRGYQETQYF
J gene: TRBJ2-7; clone size: .; D gene: TRBD1; V gene: TRBV28; CDR3 DNA: TGTGCCAGCAGCCCTCGGTGGGGGACAGGGTCCTACGAGCAGTACTTC; CDR3 protein: CASSPRWGTGSYEQYF
J gene: TRBJ1-2; clone size: .; D gene: .; V gene: TRBV7-9; CDR3 DNA: TGTGCCAGCAGCTCCGAAAACAGGGTCTATGGCTACACCTTC; CDR3 protein: CASSSENRVYGYTF
J gene: TRBJ2-1; clone size: .; D gene: .; V gene: TRBV20-1; CDR3 DNA: TGCAGTGGCCAGACTAGTTCGCAGTTCTTC; CDR3 protein: CSGQTSSQFF
J gene: TRBJ1-3; clone size: .; D gene: .; V gene: TRBV21-1; CDR3 DNA: TGTGCCAGCAGCATACGGGCTGGTGGAAGGGGCTCTGGAAACACCATATATTTT; CDR3 protein: CASSIRAGGRGSGNTIYF
J gene: TRBJ1-2; clone size: .; D gene: .; V gene: TRBV28; CDR3 DNA: TGTGCCAGCAGTTTACCTCAGGGGCCCTGGGGCTACACCTTC; CDR3 protein: CASSLPQGPWGYTF
J gene: TRBJ2-5; clone size: .; D gene: .; V gene: TRBV30; CDR3 DNA: TGTGCCTGGAGTGTACACAGAGAGACCCAGTACTTC; CDR3 protein: CAWSVHRETQYF
J gene: TRBJ2-2; clone size: .; D gene: .; V gene: TRBV27; CDR3 DNA: TGTGCCAGCAGTTTCCTAAAGTCCGGGGAGCTGTTTTTT; CDR3 protein: CASSFLKSGELFF
J gene: TRBJ1-5; clone size: .; D gene: TRBD1; V gene: TRBV9; CDR3 DNA: TGTGCCAGCAGCCCCGGACAGGGCCTCGGTCAGCCCCAGCATTTT; CDR3 protein: CASSPGQGLGQPQHF
J gene: TRBJ1-2; clone size: few; D gene: TRBD1; V gene: TRBV30; CDR3 DNA: TGTGCCTGGAGTGTAGGCCTGGGACAGAGCTATGGCTACACCTTC; CDR3 protein: CAWSVGLGQSYGYTF
J gene: TRBJ2-1; clone size: .; D gene: TRBD2; V gene: TRBV10-2; CDR3 DNA: TGCGCCAGCAGTGACCCTGGACTAGCGGGAGTCGGGGATGAGCAGTTCTTC; CDR3 protein: CASSDPGLAGVGDEQFF
J gene: TRBJ2-2; clone size: .; D gene: TRBD2; V gene: TRBV7-3; CDR3 DNA: TGTGCCAGCAGCCTCAACCCCGCGGGGGGAAACACCGGGGAGCTGTTTTTT; CDR3 protein: CASSLNPAGGNTGELFF
J gene: TRBJ1-3; clone size: .; D gene: .; V gene: TRBV28; CDR3 DNA: TGTGCCAGCAGTTTAGAGGAGTTCCTCTCTGGAAACACCATATATTTT; CDR3 protein: CASSLEEFLSGNTIYF
J gene: TRBJ1-2; clone size: once; D gene: .; V gene: TRBV7-2; CDR3 DNA: TGTGCCAGCAGCTTAGTAGGCTACACCTTC; CDR3 protein: CASSLVGYTF
J gene: TRBJ2-1; clone size: .; D gene: TRBD1; V gene: TRBV5-4; CDR3 DNA: TGTGCCAGCAGCTCGCTACCGGGACAGGGGAACAATGAGCAGTTCTTC; CDR3 protein: CASSSLPGQGNNEQFF
J gene: TRBJ1-5; clone size: .; D gene: TRBD1; V gene: TRBV30; CDR3 DNA: TGTGCCTGGAGTGTACGGGGCAGGGGGGAGGTTCAGCCCCAGCATTTT; CDR3 protein: CAWSVRGRGEVQPQHF
J gene: TRBJ2-5; clone size: .; D gene: TRBD1; V gene: TRBV5-1; CDR3 DNA: TGCGCCAGCAGGCCCGGGACAGCTTACCAAGAGACCCAGTACTTC; CDR3 protein: CASRPGTAYQETQYF
J gene: TRBJ2-3; clone size: .; D gene: TRBD1; V gene: TRBV14; CDR3 DNA: TGTGCCAGCAGCTGGACAGGGCGTGATACGCAGTATTTT; CDR3 protein: CASSWTGRDTQYF
J gene: TRBJ2-2; clone size: few; D gene: TRBD2; V gene: TRBV7-2; CDR3 DNA: TGTGCCAGCAGCCCCCGACCGATGGCGGGAGTGGGCACCGGGGAGCTGTTTTTT; CDR3 protein: CASSPRPMAGVGTGELFF
J gene: TRBJ2-1; clone size: .; D gene: TRBD2; V gene: TRBV13; CDR3 DNA: TGTGCCAGCAGCTTACAGGGACTAGCGGGAGGGAACAATGAGCAGTTCTTC; CDR3 protein: CASSLQGLAGGNNEQFF
J gene: TRBJ1-5; clone size: .; D gene: TRBD1; V gene: TRBV14; CDR3 DNA: TGTGCCAGCAGCCAGGCAGGGGGCGATCAGCCCCAGCATTTT; CDR3 protein: CASSQAGGDQPQHF
J gene: TRBJ1-4; clone size: .; D gene: .; V gene: TRBV19; CDR3 DNA: TGTGCCAGTAGTATTGGGCCTTTGAAAGAAAAACTGTTTTTT; CDR3 protein: CASSIGPLKEKLFF
J gene: TRBJ2-3; clone size: .; D gene: .; V gene: TRBV6-1; CDR3 DNA: TGTGCCAGCAGGCGACAAATAGATACGCAGTATTTT; CDR3 protein: CASRRQIDTQYF
J gene: TRBJ2-3; clone size: .; D gene: TRBD2; V gene: TRBV18; CDR3 DNA: TGTGCCAGCTCACTAGCGGGGGGAAGCACAGATACGCAGTATTTT; CDR3 protein: CASSLAGGSTDTQYF
J gene: TRBJ2-2; clone size: .; D gene: .; V gene: TRBV4-2; CDR3 DNA: TGTGCCAGCAGCCTGCGGAACCTACTAAACACCGGGGAGCTGTTTTTT; CDR3 protein: CASSLRNLLNTGELFF
J gene: TRBJ2-5; clone size: .; D gene: TRBD1; V gene: TRBV7-9; CDR3 DNA: TGTGCCAGCAGCTTAGGACAGGGGCAAGAGACCCAGTACTTC; CDR3 protein: CASSLGQGQETQYF
J gene: TRBJ1-2; clone size: .; D gene: .; V gene: TRBV10-3; CDR3 DNA: TGTGCCATCAGTGAGTCGATAGTCCTACGGGATGGCTACACCTTC; CDR3 protein: CAISESIVLRDGYTF
J gene: TRBJ2-7; clone size: .; D gene: TRBD2; V gene: TRBV29-1; CDR3 DNA: TGCAGCGTCGGGGGGGCGCACGAGCAGTACTTC; CDR3 protein: CSVGGAHEQYF
J gene: TRBJ1-4; clone size: .; D gene: .; V gene: TRBV2; CDR3 DNA: TGTGCCAGCAGTGATGGGGGGGCTGTCAGCCTGTTTTTT; CDR3 protein: CASSDGGAVSLFF
J gene: TRBJ1-5; clone size: .; D gene: .; V gene: TRBV2; CDR3 DNA: TGTGCCAGCAGTGAACGGTATAGCAATCAGCCCCAGCATTTT; CDR3 protein: CASSERYSNQPQHF
J gene: TRBJ1-2; clone size: .; D gene: TRBD1; V gene: TRBV29-1; CDR3 DNA: TGCAGCGTTCCCGGGACAGGTCCCTCTAACTATGGCTACACCTTC; CDR3 protein: CSVPGTGPSNYGYTF
J gene: TRBJ1-4; clone size: .; D gene: TRBD1; V gene: TRBV6-6; CDR3 DNA: TGTGCCAGCAGTGGACAGGGGACTGAAAAACTGTTTTTT; CDR3 protein: CASSGQGTEKLFF
J gene: TRBJ2-1; clone size: .; D gene: TRBD2; V gene: TRBV7-9; CDR3 DNA: TGTGCCAGCGCCGCGGGGGGTGAGGGGGTCTTC; CDR3 protein: CASAAGGEGVF
J gene: TRBJ2-1; clone size: .; D gene: TRBD1; V gene: TRBV28; CDR3 DNA: TGTGCCAGCAGTACTTTCAGGGGGCGCGGATACAATGAGCAGTTCTTC; CDR3 protein: CASSTFRGRGYNEQFF
J gene: TRBJ2-3; clone size: once; D gene: .; V gene: TRBV5-1; CDR3 DNA: TGCGCCAGCAGCTTAACTAGGGCCACAGATACGCAGTATTTT; CDR3 protein: CASSLTRATDTQYF
J gene: TRBJ1-6; clone size: .; D gene: .; V gene: TRBV30; CDR3 DNA: TGTGCCTGGGAGACCGCAGGGATCCACTCACCCCTCCACTTT; CDR3 protein: CAWETAGIHSPLHF
J gene: TRBJ2-1; clone size: .; D gene: TRBD2; V gene: TRBV5-1; CDR3 DNA: TGCGCCAGCAGCCCTGGACTAGCGGGAGGGCAGGAGGCCTACAATGAGCAGTTCTTC; CDR3 protein: CASSPGLAGGQEAYNEQFF